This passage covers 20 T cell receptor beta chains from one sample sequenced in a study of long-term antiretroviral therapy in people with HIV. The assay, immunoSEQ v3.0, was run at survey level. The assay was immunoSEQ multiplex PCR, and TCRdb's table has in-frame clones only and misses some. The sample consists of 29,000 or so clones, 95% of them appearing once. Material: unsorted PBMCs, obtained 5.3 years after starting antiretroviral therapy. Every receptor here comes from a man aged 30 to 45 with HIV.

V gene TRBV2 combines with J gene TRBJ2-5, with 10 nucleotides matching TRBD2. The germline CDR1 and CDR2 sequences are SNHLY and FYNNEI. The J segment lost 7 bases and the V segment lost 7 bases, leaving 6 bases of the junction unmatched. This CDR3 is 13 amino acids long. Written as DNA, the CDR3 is TGTGCCAGCAAACAGCGGGGGGGAGGGACCCAGTACTTC. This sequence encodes CASKQRGGGTQYF.

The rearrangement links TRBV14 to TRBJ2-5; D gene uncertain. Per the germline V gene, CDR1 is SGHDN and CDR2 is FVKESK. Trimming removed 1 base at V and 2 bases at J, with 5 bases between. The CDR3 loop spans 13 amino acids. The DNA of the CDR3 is TGTGCCAGCAGCCAAGTGGGACAAGAGACCCAGTACTTC. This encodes CASSQVGQETQYF.

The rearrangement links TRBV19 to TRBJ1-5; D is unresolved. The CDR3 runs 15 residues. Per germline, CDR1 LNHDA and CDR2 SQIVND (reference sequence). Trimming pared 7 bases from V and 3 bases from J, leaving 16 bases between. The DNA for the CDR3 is TGTGCCAGTAAGATTGGGCAGAATAACAATCAGCCCCAGCATTTT. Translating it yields CASKIGQNNNQPQHF. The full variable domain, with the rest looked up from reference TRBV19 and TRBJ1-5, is DGGITQSPKYLFRKEGQNVTLSCEQNLNHDAMYWYRQDPGQGLRLIYYSQIVNDFQKGDIAEGYSVSREKKESFPLTVTSAQKNPTAFYLCASKIGQNNNQPQHFGDGTRLSIL.

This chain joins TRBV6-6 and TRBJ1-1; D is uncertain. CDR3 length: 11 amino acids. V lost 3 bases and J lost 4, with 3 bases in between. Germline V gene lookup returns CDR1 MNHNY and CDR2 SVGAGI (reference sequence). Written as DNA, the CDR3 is TGTGCCAGCAGTTATGGCACTGAAGCTTTCTTT. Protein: CASSYGTEAFF.

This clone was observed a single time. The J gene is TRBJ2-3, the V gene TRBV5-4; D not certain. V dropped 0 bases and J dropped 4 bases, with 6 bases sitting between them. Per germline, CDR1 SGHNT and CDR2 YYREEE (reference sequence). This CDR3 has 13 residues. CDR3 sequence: CASSLVDSDTQYF. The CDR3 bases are TGTGCCAGCAGCTTGGTGGATTCAGATACGCAGTATTTT. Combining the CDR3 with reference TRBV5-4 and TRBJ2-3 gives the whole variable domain ETGVTQSPTHLIKTRGQQVTLRCSSQSGHNTVSWYQQALGQGPQFIFQYYREEENGRGNFPPRFSGLQFPNYSSELNVNALELDDSALYLCASSLVDSDTQYFGPGTRLTVL.

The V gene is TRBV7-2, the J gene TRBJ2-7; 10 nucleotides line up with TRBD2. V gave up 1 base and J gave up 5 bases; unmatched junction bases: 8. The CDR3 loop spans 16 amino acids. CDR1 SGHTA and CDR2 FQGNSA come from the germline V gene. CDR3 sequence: CASSLDPAGGPDEQYF. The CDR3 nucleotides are TGTGCCAGCAGCTTAGATCCAGCGGGGGGGCCTGACGAGCAGTACTTC.

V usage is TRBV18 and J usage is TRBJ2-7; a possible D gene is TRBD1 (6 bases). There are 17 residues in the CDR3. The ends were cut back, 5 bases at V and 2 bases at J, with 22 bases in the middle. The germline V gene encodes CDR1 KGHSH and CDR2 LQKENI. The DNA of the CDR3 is TGTGCCAGCTCAGACAACAGGGTTTCAGTAGCTACCTACGAGCAGTACTTC. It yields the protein CASSDNRVSVATYEQYF.

CDR3: CASSFLGRECYTF. The CDR3 DNA is TGTGCCAGCAGTTTTCTTGGTCGGGAGTGCTACACCTTC. This chain joins TRBV27 and TRBJ1-2; D not certain. Germline lookup yields CDR1 MNHEY and CDR2 SMNVEV (reference sequence). Trimming pared 3 bases from V and 9 bases from J, leaving 14 bases between. The CDR3 consists of 13 residues.

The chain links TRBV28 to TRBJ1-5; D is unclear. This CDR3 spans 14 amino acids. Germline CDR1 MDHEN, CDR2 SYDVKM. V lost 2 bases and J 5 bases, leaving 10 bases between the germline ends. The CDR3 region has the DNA TGTGCCAGCAGTTTAAGGGCATCGTATCAGCCCCAGCATTTT. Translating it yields CASSLRASYQPQHF.

CDR3 amino acids: CASQVGRGVDTEAFF. As DNA, the CDR3 is TGTGCCAGCCAAGTTGGTCGGGGAGTGGACACTGAAGCTTTCTTT. The V and J genes are TRBV19 and TRBJ1-1; D gene ambiguous. The CDR3 has 15 amino acids. CDR1 and CDR2 from the germline V gene are LNHDA and SQIVND (reference sequence). Trimming took 9 bases from V and 3 from J, leaving 20 bases between them.

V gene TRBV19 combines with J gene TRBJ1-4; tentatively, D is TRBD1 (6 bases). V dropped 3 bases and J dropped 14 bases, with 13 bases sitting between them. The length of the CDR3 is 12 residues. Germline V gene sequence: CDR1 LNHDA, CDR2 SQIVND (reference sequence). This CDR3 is CASSILDRWLFF. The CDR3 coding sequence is TGTGCCAGTAGTATCCTCGACAGGTGGCTGTTTTTT.

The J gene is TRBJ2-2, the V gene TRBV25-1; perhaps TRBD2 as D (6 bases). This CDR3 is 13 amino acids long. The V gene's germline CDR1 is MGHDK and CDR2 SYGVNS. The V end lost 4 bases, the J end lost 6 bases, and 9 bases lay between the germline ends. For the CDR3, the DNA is TGTGCCAGCAGTGTAGGGGAGGCCGGGGAGCTGTTTTTT. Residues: CASSVGEAGELFF.

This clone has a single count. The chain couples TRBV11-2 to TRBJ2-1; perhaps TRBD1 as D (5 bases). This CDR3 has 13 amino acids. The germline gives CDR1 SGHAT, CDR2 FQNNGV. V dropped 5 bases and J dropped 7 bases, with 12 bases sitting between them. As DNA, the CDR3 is TGTGCCAGCAGCCTCACACAGGTAAATGAGCAGTTCTTC. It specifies CASSLTQVNEQFF.

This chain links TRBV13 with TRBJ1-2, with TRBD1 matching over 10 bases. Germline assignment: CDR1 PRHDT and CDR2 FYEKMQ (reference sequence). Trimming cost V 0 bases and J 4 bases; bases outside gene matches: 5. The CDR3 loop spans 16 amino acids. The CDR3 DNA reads TGTGCCAGCAGCTTAGGTCGGACAGGGGGAAGCTATGGCTACACCTTC. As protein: CASSLGRTGGSYGYTF. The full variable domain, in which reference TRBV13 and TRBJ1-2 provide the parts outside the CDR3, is AAGVIQSPRHLIKEKRETATLKCYPIPRHDTVYWYQQGPGQDPQFLISFYEKMQSDKGSIPDRFSAQQFSDYHSELNMSSLELGDSALYFCASSLGRTGGSYGYTFGSGTRLTVV.

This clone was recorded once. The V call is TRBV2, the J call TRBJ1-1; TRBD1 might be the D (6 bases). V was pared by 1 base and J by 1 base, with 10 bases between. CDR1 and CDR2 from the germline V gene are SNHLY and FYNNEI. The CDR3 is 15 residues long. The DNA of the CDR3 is TGTGCCAGCAGTGAAGTCCCGACAGGGAACACTGAAGCTTTCTTT. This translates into CASSEVPTGNTEAFF. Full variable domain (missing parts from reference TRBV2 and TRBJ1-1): EPEVTQTPSHQVTQMGQEVILRCVPISNHLYFYWYRQILGQKVEFLVSFYNNEISEKSEIFDDQFSVERPDGSNFTLKIRSTKLEDSAMYFCASSEVPTGNTEAFFGQGTRLTVV.

The CDR3 DNA follows: TGCAGCGTTGCGGGACACCGCGGGACTAGCGGGGGCCGGGAAGATACGCAGTATTTT. It codes for CSVAGHRGTSGGREDTQYF. The chain employs TRBV29-1 and TRBJ2-3; 14 bases align to TRBD2. Unmatched junction bases numbered 17, after V lost 4 bases and J lost 5 bases. The CDR3 totals 19 residues. Germline CDR1 reads SQVTM; CDR2 reads ANQGSEA.

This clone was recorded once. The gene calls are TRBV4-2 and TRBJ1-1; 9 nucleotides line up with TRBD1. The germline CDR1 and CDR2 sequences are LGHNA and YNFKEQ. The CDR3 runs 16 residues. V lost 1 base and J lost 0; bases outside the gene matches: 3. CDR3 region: CASSQAWDRVNTEAFF. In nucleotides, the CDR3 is TGTGCCAGCAGCCAAGCCTGGGACAGGGTGAACACTGAAGCTTTCTTT.

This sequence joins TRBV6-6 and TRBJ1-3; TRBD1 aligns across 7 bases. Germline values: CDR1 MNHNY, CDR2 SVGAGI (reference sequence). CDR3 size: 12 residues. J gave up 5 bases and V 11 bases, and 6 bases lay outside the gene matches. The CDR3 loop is CAGGDSRNTIYF. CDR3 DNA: TGTGCCGGGGGGGACAGCAGAAACACCATATATTTT.

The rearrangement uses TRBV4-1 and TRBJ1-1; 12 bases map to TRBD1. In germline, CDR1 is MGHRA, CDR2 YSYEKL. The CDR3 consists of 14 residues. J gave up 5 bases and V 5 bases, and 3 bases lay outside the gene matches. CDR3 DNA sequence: TGCGCCAGCAGCTCGGGACAGGGGGCTACTGAAGCTTTCTTT. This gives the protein CASSSGQGATEAFF.

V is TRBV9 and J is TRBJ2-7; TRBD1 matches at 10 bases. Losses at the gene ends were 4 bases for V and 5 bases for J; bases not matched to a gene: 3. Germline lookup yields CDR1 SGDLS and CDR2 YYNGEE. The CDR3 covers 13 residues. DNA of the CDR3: TGTGCCAGCAGCACCGGGACAGGGGACGAGCAGTACTTC. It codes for CASSTGTGDEQYF.